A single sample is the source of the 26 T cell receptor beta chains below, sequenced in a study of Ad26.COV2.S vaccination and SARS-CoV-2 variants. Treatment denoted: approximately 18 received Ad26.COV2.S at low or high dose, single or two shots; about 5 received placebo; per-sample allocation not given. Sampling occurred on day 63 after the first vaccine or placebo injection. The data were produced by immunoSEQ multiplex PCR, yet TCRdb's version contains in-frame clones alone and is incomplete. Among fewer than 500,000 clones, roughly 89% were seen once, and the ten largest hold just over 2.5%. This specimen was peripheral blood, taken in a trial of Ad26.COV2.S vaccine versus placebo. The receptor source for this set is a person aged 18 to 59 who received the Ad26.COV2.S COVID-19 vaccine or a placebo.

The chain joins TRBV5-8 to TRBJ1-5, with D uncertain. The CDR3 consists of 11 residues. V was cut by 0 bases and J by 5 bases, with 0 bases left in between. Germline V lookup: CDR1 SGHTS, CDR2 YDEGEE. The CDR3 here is CASSLDQPQHF. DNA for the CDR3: TGTGCCAGCAGCTTGGATCAGCCCCAGCATTTT.

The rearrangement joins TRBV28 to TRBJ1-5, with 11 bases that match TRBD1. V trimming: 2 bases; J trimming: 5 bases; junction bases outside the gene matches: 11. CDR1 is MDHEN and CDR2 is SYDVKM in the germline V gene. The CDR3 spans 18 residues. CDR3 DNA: TGTGCCAGCAGTTTAGATTGGACAGGGGGCCGCATAGATCAGCCCCAGCATTTT. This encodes CASSLDWTGGRIDQPQHF. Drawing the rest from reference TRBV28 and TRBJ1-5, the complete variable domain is DVKVTQSSRYLVKRTGEKVFLECVQDMDHENMFWYRQDPGLGLRLIYFSYDVKMKEKGDIPEGYSVSREKKERFSLILESASTNQTSMYLCASSLDWTGGRIDQPQHFGDGTRLSIL.

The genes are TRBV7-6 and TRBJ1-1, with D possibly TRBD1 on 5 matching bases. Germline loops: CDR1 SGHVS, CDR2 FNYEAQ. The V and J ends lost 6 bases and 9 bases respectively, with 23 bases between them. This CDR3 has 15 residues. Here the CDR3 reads CASSIRGDQVGKAFF. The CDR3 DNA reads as TGTGCCAGCAGTATAAGGGGAGACCAAGTGGGAAAAGCTTTCTTT.

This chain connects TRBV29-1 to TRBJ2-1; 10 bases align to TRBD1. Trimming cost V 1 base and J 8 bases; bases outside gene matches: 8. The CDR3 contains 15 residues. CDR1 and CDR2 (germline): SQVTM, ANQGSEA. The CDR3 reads CSVEGGQGKIDEQFF. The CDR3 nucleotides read TGCAGCGTTGAAGGGGGACAGGGGAAGATTGATGAGCAGTTCTTC.

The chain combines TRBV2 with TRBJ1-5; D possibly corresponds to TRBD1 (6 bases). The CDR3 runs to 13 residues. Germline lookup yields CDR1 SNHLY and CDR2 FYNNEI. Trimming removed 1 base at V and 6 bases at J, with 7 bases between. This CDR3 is CASSEEGGQPQHF. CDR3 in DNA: TGTGCCAGCAGTGAAGAGGGGGGTCAGCCCCAGCATTTT.

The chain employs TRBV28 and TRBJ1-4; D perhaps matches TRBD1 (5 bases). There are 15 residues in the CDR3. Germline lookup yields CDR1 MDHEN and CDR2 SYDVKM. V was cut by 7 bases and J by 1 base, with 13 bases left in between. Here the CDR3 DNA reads TGTGCCAGCAAAGGGGTAGGGTTAACTAATGAAAAACTGTTTTTT. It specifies CASKGVGLTNEKLFF. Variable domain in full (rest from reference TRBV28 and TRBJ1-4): DVKVTQSSRYLVKRTGEKVFLECVQDMDHENMFWYRQDPGLGLRLIYFSYDVKMKEKGDIPEGYSVSREKKERFSLILESASTNQTSMYLCASKGVGLTNEKLFFGSGTQLSVL.

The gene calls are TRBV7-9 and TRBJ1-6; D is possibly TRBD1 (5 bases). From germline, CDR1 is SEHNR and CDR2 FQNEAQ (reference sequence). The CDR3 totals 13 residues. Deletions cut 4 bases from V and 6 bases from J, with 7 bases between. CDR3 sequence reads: CASSWDGNSPLHF. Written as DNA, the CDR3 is TGTGCCAGCAGCTGGGACGGTAATTCACCCCTCCACTTT.

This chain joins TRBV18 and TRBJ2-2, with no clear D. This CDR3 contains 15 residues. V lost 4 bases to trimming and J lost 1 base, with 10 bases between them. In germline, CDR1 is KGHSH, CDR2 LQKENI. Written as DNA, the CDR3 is TGTGCCAGCTCACTACAGCGACAGAACACCGGGGAGCTGTTTTTT. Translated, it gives CASSLQRQNTGELFF.

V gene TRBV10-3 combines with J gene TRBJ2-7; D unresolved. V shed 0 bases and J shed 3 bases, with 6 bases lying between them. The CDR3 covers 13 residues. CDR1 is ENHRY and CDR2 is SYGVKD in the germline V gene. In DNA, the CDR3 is TGTGCCATCAGTGAGTCTACGGGCTACGAGCAGTACTTC. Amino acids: CAISESTGYEQYF.

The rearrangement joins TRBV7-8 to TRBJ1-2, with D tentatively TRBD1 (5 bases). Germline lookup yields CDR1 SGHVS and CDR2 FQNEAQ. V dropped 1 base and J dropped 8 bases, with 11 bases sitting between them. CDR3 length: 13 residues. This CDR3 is CASSLVGQWGYTF. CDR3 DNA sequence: TGTGCCAGCAGCTTAGTGGGGCAGTGGGGCTACACCTTC.

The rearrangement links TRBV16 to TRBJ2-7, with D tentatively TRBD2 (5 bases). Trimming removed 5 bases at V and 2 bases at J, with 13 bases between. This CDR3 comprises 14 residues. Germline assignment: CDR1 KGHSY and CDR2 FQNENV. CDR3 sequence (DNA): TGTGCCAGCAGCTCGGACTTTCCAGCCTACGAGCAGTACTTC. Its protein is CASSSDFPAYEQYF. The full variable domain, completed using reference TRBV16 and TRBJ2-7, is GEEVAQTPKHLVRGEGQKAKLYCAPIKGHSYVFWYQQVLKNEFKFLISFQNENVFDETGMPKERFSAKCLPNSPCSLEIQATKLEDSAVYFCASSSDFPAYEQYFGPGTRLTVT.

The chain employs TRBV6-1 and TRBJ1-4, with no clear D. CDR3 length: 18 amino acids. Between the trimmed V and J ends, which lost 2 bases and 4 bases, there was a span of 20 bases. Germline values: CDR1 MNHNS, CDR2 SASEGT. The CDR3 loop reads CASSEQLSWAGLNEKLFF. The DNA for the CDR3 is TGTGCCAGCAGTGAACAACTATCGTGGGCAGGCCTTAATGAAAAACTGTTTTTT.

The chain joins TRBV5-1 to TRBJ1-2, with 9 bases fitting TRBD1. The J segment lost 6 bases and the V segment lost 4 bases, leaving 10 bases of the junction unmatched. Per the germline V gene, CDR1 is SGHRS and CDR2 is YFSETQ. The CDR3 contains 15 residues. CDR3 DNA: TGCGCCAGCAGCATACAGGGGGCATCTCAGGATGGCTACACCTTC. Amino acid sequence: CASSIQGASQDGYTF.

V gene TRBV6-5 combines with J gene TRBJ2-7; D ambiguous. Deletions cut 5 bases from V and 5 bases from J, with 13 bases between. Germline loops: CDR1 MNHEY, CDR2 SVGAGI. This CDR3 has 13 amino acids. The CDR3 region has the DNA TGTGCCAGCAGTCCAAGATGGTGGGACGAGCAGTACTTC. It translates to CASSPRWWDEQYF.

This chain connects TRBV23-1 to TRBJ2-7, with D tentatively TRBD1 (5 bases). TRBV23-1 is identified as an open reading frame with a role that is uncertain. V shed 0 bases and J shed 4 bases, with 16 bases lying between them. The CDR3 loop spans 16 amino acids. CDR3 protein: CASSQSSRVVSYEQYV. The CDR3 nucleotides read TGCGCCAGCAGTCAATCGTCCAGGGTAGTTTCTTACGAGCAGTACGTC.

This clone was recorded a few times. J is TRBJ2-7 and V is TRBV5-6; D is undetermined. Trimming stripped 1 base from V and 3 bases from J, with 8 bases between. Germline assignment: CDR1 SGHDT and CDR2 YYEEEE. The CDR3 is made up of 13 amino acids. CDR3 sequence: CASSLKAFYEQYV. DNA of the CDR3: TGTGCCAGCAGCTTGAAGGCTTTCTACGAGCAGTACGTC.

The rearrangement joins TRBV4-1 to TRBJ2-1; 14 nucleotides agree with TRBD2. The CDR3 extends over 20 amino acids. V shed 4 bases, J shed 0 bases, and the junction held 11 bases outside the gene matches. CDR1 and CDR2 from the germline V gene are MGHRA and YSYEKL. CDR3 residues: CASSPFRGLAGARSYNEQFF. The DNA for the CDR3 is TGCGCCAGCAGCCCTTTTCGGGGACTAGCGGGGGCCCGCTCCTACAATGAGCAGTTCTTC.

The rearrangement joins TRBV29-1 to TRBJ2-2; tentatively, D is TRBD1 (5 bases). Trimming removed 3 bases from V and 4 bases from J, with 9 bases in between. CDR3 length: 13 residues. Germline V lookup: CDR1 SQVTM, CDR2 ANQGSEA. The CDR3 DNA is TGCAGCGTTGACAGGGCCCGCACCGGGGAGCTGTTTTTT. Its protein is CSVDRARTGELFF.

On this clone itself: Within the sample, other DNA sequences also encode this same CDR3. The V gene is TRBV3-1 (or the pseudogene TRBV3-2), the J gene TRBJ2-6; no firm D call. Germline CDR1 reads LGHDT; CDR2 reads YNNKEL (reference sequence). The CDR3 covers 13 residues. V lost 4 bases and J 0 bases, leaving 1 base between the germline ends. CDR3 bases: TGTGCCAGCAGCCCCTCTGGGGCCAACGTCCTGACTTTC. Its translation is CASSPSGANVLTF.

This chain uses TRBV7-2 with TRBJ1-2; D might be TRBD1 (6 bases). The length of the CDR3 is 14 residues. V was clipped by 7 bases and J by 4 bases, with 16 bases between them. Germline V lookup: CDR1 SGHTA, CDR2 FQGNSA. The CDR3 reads CASNIRGGGYGYTF. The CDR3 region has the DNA TGTGCCAGCAACATCAGAGGGGGGGGCTATGGCTACACCTTC.

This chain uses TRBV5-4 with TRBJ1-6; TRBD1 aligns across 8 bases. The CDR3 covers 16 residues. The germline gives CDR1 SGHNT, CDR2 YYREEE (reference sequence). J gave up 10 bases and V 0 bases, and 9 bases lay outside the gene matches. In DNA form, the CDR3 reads TGTGCCAGCAGCTTGGACCCGGACAGGGAAAGATCACCCCTCCACTTT. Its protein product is CASSLDPDRERSPLHF.

The CDR3: CASSLARTVGTDTQYF. The CDR3, as DNA: TGCGCCAGCAGCTTGGCGCGGACAGTCGGCACAGATACGCAGTATTTT. The V call is TRBV5-1, the J call TRBJ2-3; D is perhaps TRBD1 (6 bases). Germline V gene data show CDR1 as SGHRS and CDR2 as YFSETQ. This CDR3 has 16 amino acids. With 0 bases removed from V and 1 base from J, the gap between germline ends came to 12 bases.

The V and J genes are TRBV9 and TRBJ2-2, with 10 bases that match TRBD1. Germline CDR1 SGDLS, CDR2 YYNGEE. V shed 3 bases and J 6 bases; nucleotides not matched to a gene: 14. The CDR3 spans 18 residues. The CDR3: CASSAIAFRDRGSGELFF. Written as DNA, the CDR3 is TGTGCCAGCAGCGCTATTGCATTCCGGGACAGGGGTTCCGGGGAGCTGTTTTTT.

The CDR3, as DNA: TGCGCCAGCAGCCAAGATCCCCAGGGGGGGGAAAACACTGAAGCTTTCTTT. Translation gives CASSQDPQGGENTEAFF. The chain joins TRBV4-3 to TRBJ1-1; 7 bases align to TRBD1. Trimming removed 0 bases from V and 2 bases from J; junction bases left unmatched: 9. The CDR3 is made up of 17 amino acids. CDR1 and CDR2 (germline): LGHNA, YSLEER.

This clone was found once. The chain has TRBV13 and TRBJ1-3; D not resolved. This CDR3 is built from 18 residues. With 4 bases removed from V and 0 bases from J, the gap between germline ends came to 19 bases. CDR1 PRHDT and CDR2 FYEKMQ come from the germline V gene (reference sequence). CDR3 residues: CASSSNPDFSGSGNTIYF. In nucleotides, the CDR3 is TGTGCCAGCAGCTCGAATCCGGACTTCTCCGGCTCTGGAAACACCATATATTTT.

CDR3 bases: TGTGCCAGCAGCCAGATTAGCAATCAGCCCCAGCATTTT. Its protein product is CASSQISNQPQHF. The chain employs TRBV27 and TRBJ1-5; unclear D gene. V was trimmed by 6 bases and J by 0 bases, leaving 6 bases between them. The germline gives CDR1 MNHEY, CDR2 SMNVEV (reference sequence). This CDR3 is built from 13 residues.